This TCR beta chain comes out of a study of blood T cell repertoires in COVID-19 (dated by TCRdb to the early 2020s). In terms of the full investigation: Samples from collaborators originated in the United States, Italy and Spain and spanned both the acute and convalescent phases of COVID-19. Samples came from the ongoing ImmuneRACE study (first 160 participants) plus 1,254 subjects from 6 global collaborators. Nearly every sample came with metadata listing a de-identified subject ID, COVID-19 status, age in years and sex. The repertoires were made available in a free public database intended to serve as a resource for research on the immune response to SARS-CoV-2. Where HLA class I and class II types were available, the types were taken from metadata supplied by the sample provider, not from assay-based typing. The dataset comprised deeply sampled blood TCRbeta repertoires from subjects exposed to, actively infected with, or recovered from COVID-19. The prospective study material was composed of cDNA or gDNA derived from T cells, B-cell-depleted T cells, or PBMCs. General findings and caveats noted by the study authors: How much clinical and demographic metadata was included differed by source and by participant, and the metadata was provided uncurated.

The immunoSEQ Assay, a bias-controlled multiplex PCR, was used to amplify TCRbeta CDR3 regions from genomic DNA. Processing in the source paper ran as follows. Within the assay, amplification of reference gene primers was used to estimate how many nucleated cells each sample contained. To quantify the absolute abundance of each unique TCRbeta CDR3 rearrangement, sequence reads were collapsed and filtered. For each sample, productive Simpson clonality was calculated as the square root of Simpson's diversity index across productive rearrangements. TCRdb's version of the immuneACCESS table is confined to in-frame rearrangements and falls short of the full clone set. An unresolved V gene accounts for under half of the shortfall where checked; the remainder is of unknown origin. V, J and clone size were drawn from that table, and D and trimming were deduced from the DNA. The sample yields under 200,000 clones; approximately 83% were counted once. Roughly 13% of the sample is held by the ten biggest clonotypes.

In the prospective study, participants were about 18 to 95 years old, resided in about two dozen geographic areas of the United States, and were enrolled through a virtual design. In the prospective study, participants were assigned to cohorts based on the clinical history participants reported in a screening survey and a study questionnaire. Recovered participants in ImmuneRACE Cohort 3 were defined as having two consecutive negative NP/OP PCR tests, clearance from a healthcare professional, or resolution of symptoms. Mobile phlebotomists in the prospective study collected whole blood, serum and a nasopharyngeal or oropharyngeal swab from every participant. Over a 2-month period, participants in the prospective study had the option of providing additional blood draws and questionnaires. Blood samples from the prospective study were shipped frozen or at room temperature prior to DNA extraction.

Concerning this clone: Its antigen specificity is not known. The record has no base qualities; no much larger clone is one base away.

V gives up 4 bases and J gives up 0 bases, and the segment between their germline ends measures 10 bases. The CDR3, cysteine through phenylalanine, is 15 amino acids long. Of the read, only the CDR3 DNA is kept; its 45 bases are in frame from base 1. In the germline V gene, CDR1 corresponds to SGHRS and CDR2 to YFSETQ. The sequencing input was PBMCs or T cells enriched from blood (not recorded which). The sequence derives from an older woman who had recovered from COVID-19. The receptor chain draws on TRBV5-1 and TRBJ2-2; tentative D gene TRBD2, with 6 bases matching. In nucleotide form, the sequence is TGCGCCAGCAGCCCCAGACTAGCGAACACCGGGGAGCTGTTTTTT. Its translation is CASSPRLANTGELFF.